This TCR beta chain comes out of a study of OX40 agonist ivuxolimab in advanced cancers. Study-wide background: Each patient was given ivuxolimab into a vein every 2 weeks, at 0.01 to 10 mg/kg.

Study results and limitations: At 0.1 to 3.0 mg/kg and by week 6, clonal expansion occurred in CD4+ and CD8+ blood T cells.

Clones were read by immunoSEQ multiplex PCR, and TCRdb kept only the in-frame ones, dropping some. Of around 64,000 clones in the sample, 84% are singletons; the top ten hold approximately 7.2%. Blood was sampled at baseline, cycle 4 day 1, and cycle 7 day 1. The germline V gene encodes CDR1 SGHVS and CDR2 FQNEAQ. V was pared by 1 base and J by 4 bases, with 4 bases of the junction left unmatched. The CDR3 length is 15 residues. A word on this clone: Antigen: not known.

The receptor's source is an adult with an advanced solid tumor such as melanoma, head and neck, liver or kidney cancer. V gene TRBV7-8 combines with J gene TRBJ2-1; 7 bases match TRBD1. The material was CD4+ or CD8+ T cells sorted from blood, obtained in a trial of the OX40 agonist ivuxolimab. The CDR3 coding sequence is TGTGCCAGCAGCTTAGAGGGGGCCTTATACAATGAGCAGTTCTTC. Protein product: CASSLEGALYNEQFF.